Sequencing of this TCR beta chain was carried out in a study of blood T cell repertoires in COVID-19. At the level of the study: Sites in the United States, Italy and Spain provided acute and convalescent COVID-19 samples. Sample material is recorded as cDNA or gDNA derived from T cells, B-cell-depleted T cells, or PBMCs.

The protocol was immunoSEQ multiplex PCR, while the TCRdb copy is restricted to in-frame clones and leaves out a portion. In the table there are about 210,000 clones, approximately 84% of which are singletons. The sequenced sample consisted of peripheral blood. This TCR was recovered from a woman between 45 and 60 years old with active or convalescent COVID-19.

This CDR3 reads CASSLGDSPTNEKLFF. The CDR3, as DNA: TGCGCCAGCAGCTTGGGGGACAGCCCAACTAATGAAAAACTGTTTTTT. The gene calls are TRBV5-1 and TRBJ1-4, with TRBD1 matching over 7 bases. The V gene's germline CDR1 is SGHRS and CDR2 YFSETQ. The CDR3 length is 16 residues. V was clipped by 0 bases and J by 0 bases; unmatched bases: 2.